This T cell receptor (beta chain) stems from a study of blood T cell repertoires in COVID-19. Germline-derived CDR1 and CDR2 are LNHDA and SQIVND (reference sequence). J gave up 2 bases and V 5 bases, and 16 bases lay outside the gene matches. The CDR3 covers 19 residues. The protocol was immunoSEQ multiplex PCR, while the TCRdb copy is restricted to in-frame clones and leaves out a portion. Of roughly 230,000 clones listed, around 91% were seen once; the top ten hold 2.1%. The J gene is TRBJ1-5, the V gene TRBV19; 9 nucleotides match TRBD1. Sequencing input: peripheral blood. This clonotype was obtained from a woman aged 60-75 years with COVID-19, enrolled during active disease. The CDR3 bases are TGTGCCAGTAGTGTTCGCCGCCGGGACAGGGTATATGGCAATCAGCCCCAGCATTTT. This codes for CASSVRRRDRVYGNQPQHF.